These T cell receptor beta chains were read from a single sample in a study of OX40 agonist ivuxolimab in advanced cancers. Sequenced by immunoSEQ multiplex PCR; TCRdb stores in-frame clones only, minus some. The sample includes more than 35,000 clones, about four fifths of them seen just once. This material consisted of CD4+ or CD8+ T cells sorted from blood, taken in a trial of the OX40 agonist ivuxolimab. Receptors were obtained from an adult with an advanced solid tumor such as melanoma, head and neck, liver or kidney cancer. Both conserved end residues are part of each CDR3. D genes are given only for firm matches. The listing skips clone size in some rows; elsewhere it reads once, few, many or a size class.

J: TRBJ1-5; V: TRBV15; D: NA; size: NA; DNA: TGTGCCACCAGTAAGAGGGATCAGCCCCAGCATTTT; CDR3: CATSKRDQPQHF
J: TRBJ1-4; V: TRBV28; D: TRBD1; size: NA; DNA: TGTGCCAGCAGTCGGGACAGAGCAACTAATGAAAAACTGTTTTTT; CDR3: CASSRDRATNEKLFF
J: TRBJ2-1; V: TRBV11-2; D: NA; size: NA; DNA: TGTGCCAGCAGCTCGGGATCGGGCTACAATGAGCAGTTCTTC; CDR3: CASSSGSGYNEQFF
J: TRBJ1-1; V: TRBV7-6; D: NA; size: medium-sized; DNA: TGTGCCAGCAGCCCGGACGGGGCAGACAAAGAAGCTTTCTTT; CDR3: CASSPDGADKEAFF
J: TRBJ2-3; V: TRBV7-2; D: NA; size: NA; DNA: TGTGCCAGCAGCTTATTGCTGTCGGATACGCAGTATTTT; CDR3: CASSLLLSDTQYF
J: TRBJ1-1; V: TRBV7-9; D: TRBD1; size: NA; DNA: TGTGCCAGCAGCGCGTCGACAGGGGATGGGAACACTGAAGCTTTCTTT; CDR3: CASSASTGDGNTEAFF
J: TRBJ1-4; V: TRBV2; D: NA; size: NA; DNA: TGTGCCAGCAGTCAGACCCCGGGGGATGAAAAACTGTTTTTT; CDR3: CASSQTPGDEKLFF
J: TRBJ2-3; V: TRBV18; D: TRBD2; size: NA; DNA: TGTGCCAGCTCACCGGGAGGGAGCACAGATACGCAGTATTTT; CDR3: CASSPGGSTDTQYF
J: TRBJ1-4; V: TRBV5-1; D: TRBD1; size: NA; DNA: TGCGCCAGCAGCTTGGCCACAGTCGGGACAGGGGAAAAACTGTTTTTT; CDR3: CASSLATVGTGEKLFF
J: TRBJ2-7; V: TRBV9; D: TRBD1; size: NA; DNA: TGTGCCAGCAGCGCGACAGGGACGAAGTACGAGCAGTACTTC; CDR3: CASSATGTKYEQYF
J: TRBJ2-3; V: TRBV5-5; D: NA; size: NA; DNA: TGTGCCAGCAGCCCGGGGAGCGGATCGGGCCCGCAGTATTTT; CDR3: CASSPGSGSGPQYF
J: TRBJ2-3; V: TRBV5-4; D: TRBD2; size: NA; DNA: TGTGCCAGCAGCTCTGGGACTAGCGGGGGCCAAGATACGCAGTATTTT; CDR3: CASSSGTSGGQDTQYF
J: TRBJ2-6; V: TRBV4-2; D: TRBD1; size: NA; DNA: TGTGCCAGCAGCCAAGATCTGGGACAGGGCTCTGGGGCCAACGTCCTGACTTTC; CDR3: CASSQDLGQGSGANVLTF
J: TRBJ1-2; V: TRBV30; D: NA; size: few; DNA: TGTGCCTGGAGGCGTGACCGTCCCTATGGCTACACCTTC; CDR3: CAWRRDRPYGYTF
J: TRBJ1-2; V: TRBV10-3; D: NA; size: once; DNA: TGTGCCATCAGTGTATCAGGGGATAGCTATGGCTACACCTTC; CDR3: CAISVSGDSYGYTF
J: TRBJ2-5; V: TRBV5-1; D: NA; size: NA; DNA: TGCGCCAGCAGTATGGGGCCTGGGGAGACCCAGTACTTC; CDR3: CASSMGPGETQYF
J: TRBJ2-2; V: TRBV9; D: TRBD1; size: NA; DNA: TGTGCCAGCAGCGTAGAGGACAGGGGAGCCGGGGAGCTGTTTTTT; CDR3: CASSVEDRGAGELFF
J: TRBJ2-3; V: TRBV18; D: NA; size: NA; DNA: TGTGCCAGCTCACCCCTTCCGGGGGATACGCAGTATTTT; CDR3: CASSPLPGDTQYF
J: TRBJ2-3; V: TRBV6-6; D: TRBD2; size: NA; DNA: TGTGCCAGCAACCCGGGACTAGCGCTGGATACGCAGTATTTT; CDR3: CASNPGLALDTQYF
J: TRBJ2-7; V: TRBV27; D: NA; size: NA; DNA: TGTGCCAGCAGTTCATGGGCCTCCCCTCTCGAGCAGTACTTC; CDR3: CASSSWASPLEQYF
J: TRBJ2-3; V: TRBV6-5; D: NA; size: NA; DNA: TGTGCCAGCAGTTACTCCCATGGGGGCCAGGATACGCAGTATTTT; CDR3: CASSYSHGGQDTQYF
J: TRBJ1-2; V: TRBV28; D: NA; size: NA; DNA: TGTGCCAGCAGCCAGGCGGTCTACGGCTACACCTTC; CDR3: CASSQAVYGYTF
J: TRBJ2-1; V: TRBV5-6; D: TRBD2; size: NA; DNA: TGTGCCGGATCGACTAGCGGGAGGGGGAGCTCCTACAATGAGCAGTTCTTC; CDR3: CAGSTSGRGSSYNEQFF
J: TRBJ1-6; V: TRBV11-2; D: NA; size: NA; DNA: TGTGCCAGCAGCCCAGGGTCAGGTTCACCCCTCCACTTT; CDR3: CASSPGSGSPLHF